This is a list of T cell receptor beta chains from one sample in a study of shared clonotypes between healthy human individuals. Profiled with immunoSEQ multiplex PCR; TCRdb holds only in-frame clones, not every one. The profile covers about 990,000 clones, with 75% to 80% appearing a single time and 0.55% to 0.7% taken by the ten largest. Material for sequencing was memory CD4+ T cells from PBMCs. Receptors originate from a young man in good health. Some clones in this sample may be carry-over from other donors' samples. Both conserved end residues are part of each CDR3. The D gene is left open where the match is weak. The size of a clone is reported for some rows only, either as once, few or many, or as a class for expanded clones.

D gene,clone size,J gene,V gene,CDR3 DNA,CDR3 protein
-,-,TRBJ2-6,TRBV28,TGTGCCAGCATCCCCGGGGGCTCTGGGGCCAACGTCCTGACTTTC,CASIPGGSGANVLTF
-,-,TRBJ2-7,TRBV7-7,TGTGCCAGCAGCCGTGAGGGGGGGTCTGGGTACGAGCAGTACTTC,CASSREGGSGYEQYF
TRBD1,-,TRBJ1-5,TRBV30,TGTGCCTGGAGTGTAGTGACAGGGGCCCCCCAGCATTTT,CAWSVVTGAPQHF
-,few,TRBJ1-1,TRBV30,TGTGCCTGGAGTGTAAAGACACCGAACACTGAAGCTTTCTTT,CAWSVKTPNTEAFF
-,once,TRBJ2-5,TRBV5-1,TGCGCCAGCAGCTTGGCCACCGTCGGAGAGACCCAGTACTTC,CASSLATVGETQYF
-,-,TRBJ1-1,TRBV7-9,TGTGCCAGCAGCTTAGCGGCGGGCACTGAAGCTTTCTTT,CASSLAAGTEAFF
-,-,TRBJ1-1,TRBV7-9,TGTGCCAGCCTACGGGGGAACACTGAAGCTTTCTTT,CASLRGNTEAFF
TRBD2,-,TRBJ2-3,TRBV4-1,TGCGCCAGCAGCCTCAGGACTAGCGGGGAACGAGATACGCAGTATTTT,CASSLRTSGERDTQYF
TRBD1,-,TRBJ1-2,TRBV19,TGTGCCAGTAGTATCTGGGACAGGGGGCGAGTTGGCTACACCTTC,CASSIWDRGRVGYTF
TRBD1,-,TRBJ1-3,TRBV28,TGTGCCAGCTTTAGGACAGGTACATTATATTTT,CASFRTGTLYF
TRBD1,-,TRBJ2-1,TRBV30,TGTGCCTGGAGGGGACAGGGAGATTACAATGAGCAGTTCTTC,CAWRGQGDYNEQFF
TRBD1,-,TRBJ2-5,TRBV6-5,TGTGCCAGCAACCATAGGGGACAGTCCTGCGAGACCCAGTACTTC,CASNHRGQSCETQYF
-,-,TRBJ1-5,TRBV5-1,TGCGCCAGCAGCTCCGGAGCGTCGTATCAGCCCCAGCATTTT,CASSSGASYQPQHF
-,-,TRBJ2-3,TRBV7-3,TGTGCCAGCAGTCAAGGGGGAGATACGCAGTATTTT,CASSQGGDTQYF
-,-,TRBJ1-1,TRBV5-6,TGTGCCAGCAGCGCAGACCGTCCCGGGGGGAACACTGAAGCTTTCTTT,CASSADRPGGNTEAFF
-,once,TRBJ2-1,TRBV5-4,TGTGCCAGCAGGGCCGGGAGCGGCAATGAGCAGTTCTTC,CASRAGSGNEQFF
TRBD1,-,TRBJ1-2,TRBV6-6,TGTGCCAGCAGCCAGGACAGGGTGGGGGGCTACACCTTC,CASSQDRVGGYTF
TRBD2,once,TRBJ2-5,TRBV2,TGTGCCAGCAGTGCCCCGGGACTAGCGGGAAGAGAGACCCAGTACTTC,CASSAPGLAGRETQYF
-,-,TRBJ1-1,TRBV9,TGTGCCAGCAGCCGCGACGACACTGAAGCTTTCTTT,CASSRDDTEAFF
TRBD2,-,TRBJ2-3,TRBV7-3,TGTGCCAGCAGCGGGCAAGCGGGAGTGCCCACAGATACGCAGTATTTT,CASSGQAGVPTDTQYF
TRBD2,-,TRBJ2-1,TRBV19,TGTGCCAGTAGTACGCCTCGAAGCGGGAGTCACAATGAGCAGTTCTTC,CASSTPRSGSHNEQFF
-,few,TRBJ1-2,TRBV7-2,TGTGCCAGCAGCCCGGGGCGGGGCTTTGAGAGATACACCTTC,CASSPGRGFERYTF
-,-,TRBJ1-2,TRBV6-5,TGTGCCAGTGCTACAGACAGGTGGAGTGGCTACACCTTC,CASATDRWSGYTF
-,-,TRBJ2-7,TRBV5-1,TGCGCCAGCAGCTTTGGCTACGAGCAGTACTTC,CASSFGYEQYF
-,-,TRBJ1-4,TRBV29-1,TGCAGCGTCTTAGGGGCAGATGAAAAACTGTTTTTT,CSVLGADEKLFF
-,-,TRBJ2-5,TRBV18,TGTGCCAGCTCACCTCTAGGACCTAGAGTTGGAGAGACCCAGTACTTC,CASSPLGPRVGETQYF
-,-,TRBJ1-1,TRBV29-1,TGCAGCGTTGAGCAGGGCGGGAACACTGAAGCTTTCTTT,CSVEQGGNTEAFF
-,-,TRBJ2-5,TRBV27,TGTGCCAGCAGTTTAATGGGGCTAGGGGTAGGCCAAGAGACCCAGTACTTC,CASSLMGLGVGQETQYF
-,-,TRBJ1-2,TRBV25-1,TGTGCCAGCACCGAGGGGTATGGCTACACCTTC,CASTEGYGYTF
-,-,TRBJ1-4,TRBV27,TGTGCCAGCAGCTTGATGAGTTCACGTGATGATGAAAAACTGTTTTTT,CASSLMSSRDDEKLFF
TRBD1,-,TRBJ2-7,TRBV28,TGTGCCAGCTACCTTAGGACAGGGAACCCCTCCGAGCAGTACTTC,CASYLRTGNPSEQYF
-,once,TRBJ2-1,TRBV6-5,TGTGCCAGCAGTGACCAGGGTGATGAGCAGTTCTTC,CASSDQGDEQFF
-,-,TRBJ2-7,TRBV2,TGTGCCAGCAAGGGTGACACCCTCTACGAGCAGTACTTC,CASKGDTLYEQYF
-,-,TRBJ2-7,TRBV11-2,TGTGCCAGCAGCTTGCTAAGGGGAGAGCTCTACGAGCAGTACTTC,CASSLLRGELYEQYF
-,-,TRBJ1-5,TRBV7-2,TGTGCCAGCAGCTTAGATTTTGTAGGGGGCAATCAGCCCCAGCATTTT,CASSLDFVGGNQPQHF
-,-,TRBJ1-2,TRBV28,TGTGCCAGCAGCCCAGGACATTCCCCCAATCTGCGTGGCTACACCTTC,CASSPGHSPNLRGYTF
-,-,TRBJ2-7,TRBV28,TGTGCCAGCAGCCCGGTGGGGCGAAGCTACGAGCAGTACTTC,CASSPVGRSYEQYF
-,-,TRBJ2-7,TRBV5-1,TGCGCCAGCAGCCGGGGTCCCCTAGACTACGAGCAGTACTTC,CASSRGPLDYEQYF
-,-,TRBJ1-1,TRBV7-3,TGTGCCAGCAGCTTTTTCGATCTAGCCGTAGAGCTCAGACCCACTGAAGCTTTCTTT,CASSFFDLAVELRPTEAFF
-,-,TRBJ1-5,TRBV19,TGTGCCAGTAGTATTGTCGGGGCCTCCAATCAGCCCCAGCATTTT,CASSIVGASNQPQHF
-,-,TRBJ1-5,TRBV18,TGTGCCAGCTCACCACTACGACTGACGGCGATAGGCAATCAGCCCCAGCATTTT,CASSPLRLTAIGNQPQHF
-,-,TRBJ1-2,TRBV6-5,TGTGCCAGCAGTTACAGGGAGGAAGCTAACTATGGCTACACCTTC,CASSYREEANYGYTF
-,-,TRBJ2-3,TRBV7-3,TGTGCCAGCAGCTCAAATGACAGGAGGTCTAGCGGCCTCCCAGATACGCAGTATTTT,CASSSNDRRSSGLPDTQYF
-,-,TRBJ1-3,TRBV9,TGTGCCAGCAGCCCCTGGGCCGAGAGCTCTGGAAACACCATATATTTT,CASSPWAESSGNTIYF
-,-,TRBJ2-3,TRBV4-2,TGTGCCAGCGGCGAGTTGGGCACAGATACGCAGTATTTT,CASGELGTDTQYF